This T cell receptor (beta chain) was obtained from a study of control samples from healthy donors and cancer patients (dated by TCRdb to the early 2020s). The CDR3 sequence holds 15 residues, the cysteine and phenylalanine included. The entry retains the CDR3 DNA only, 45 bases that are in frame from base 1. The germline V gene provides CDR1 SNHLY and CDR2 FYNNEI. Between the V and J ends, shortened by 5 bases and 0 bases respectively, the junction contains 13 bases. Receptor amplification or capture employed the immunoSEQ multiplex PCR assay. This is the immuneACCESS table as TCRdb keeps it, with only in-frame sequences that have V and J called. A part of the clones is gone; compared with another copy, unresolved V genes explain less than half, and the rest is unexplained. Within this sample are 79,000 or so clones, with approximately 88% of them counted one time only. 9.5% to 10% of the sample is taken by the ten largest.

A word on this clone: Its antigen is still unknown. No base quality values were provided; no much bigger clone lies one nucleotide off.

Sequencing input: PBMCs. The chain is assembled from TRBV2 and TRBJ1-1, and the D gene may be TRBD1, 5 bases matching. This sequence originates from a woman aged 50 to 65 with colorectal cancer. The DNA sequence follows: TGTGCCAGCAGTCCCCGACAGCCAGTGAACACTGAAGCTTTCTTT. Translated, this is CASSPRQPVNTEAFF.